This T cell receptor beta chain was sequenced during a study of molecular identifiers for immune sequencing clone quantification. The study, taken as a whole, reports: More than 98% of effector molecules, versus under 1% of naive-cell molecules, belonged to clones above 20 RNA copies.

About this clonotype itself: The antigen is not known. Germline is not matched at one junction end, which may reflect a read error.

The CDR3 extends over 13 amino acids. Per the germline V gene, CDR1 is SGHVS and CDR2 is FNYEAQ. TCRdb itself ran the PCR reads through MiXCR, one entry per CDR3 protein. The sample carries about 640,000 distinct CDR3 sequences, 20% recorded once. Input material: naive CD8+ T cells from blood, with Jurkat cell RNA spiked in. The sample's subset: FACS-sorted CD8+CD4-CCR7+CD45RA+ naive T cells. The sequence was obtained from a human donor in good health. Some libraries in this study had Jurkat cell RNA spiked in. The V and J genes are TRBV7-6 and TRBJ2-5; no reliable D call. The CDR3 bases are TGTGCCAGCAGCCTAGTAGTCCAAGATACCCAGTACTTC. Translated, it gives CASSLVVQDTQYF. Together with reference TRBV7-6 and TRBJ2-5, the CDR3 gives the full variable domain: GAGVSQSPRYKVTKRGQDVALRCDPISGHVSLYWYRQALGQGPEFLTYFNYEAQQDKSGLPNDRFSAERPEGSISTLTIQRTEQRDSAMYRCASSLVVQDTQYFGPGTRLLVL.